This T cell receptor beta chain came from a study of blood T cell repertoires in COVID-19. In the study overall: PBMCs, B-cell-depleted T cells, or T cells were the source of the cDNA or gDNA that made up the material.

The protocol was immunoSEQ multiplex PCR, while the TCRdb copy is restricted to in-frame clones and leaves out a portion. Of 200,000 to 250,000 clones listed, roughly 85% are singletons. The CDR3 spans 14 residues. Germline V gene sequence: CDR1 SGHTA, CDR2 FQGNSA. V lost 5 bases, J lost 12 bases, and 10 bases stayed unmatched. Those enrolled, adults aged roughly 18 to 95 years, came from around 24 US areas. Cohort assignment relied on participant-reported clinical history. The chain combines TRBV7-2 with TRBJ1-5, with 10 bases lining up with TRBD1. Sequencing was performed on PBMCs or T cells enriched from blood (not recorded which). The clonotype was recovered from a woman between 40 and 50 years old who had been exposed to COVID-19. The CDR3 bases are TGTGCCAGCAGCGTGACAGGGGGCGGTGTAAACCAGCATTTT. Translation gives CASSVTGGGVNQHF.